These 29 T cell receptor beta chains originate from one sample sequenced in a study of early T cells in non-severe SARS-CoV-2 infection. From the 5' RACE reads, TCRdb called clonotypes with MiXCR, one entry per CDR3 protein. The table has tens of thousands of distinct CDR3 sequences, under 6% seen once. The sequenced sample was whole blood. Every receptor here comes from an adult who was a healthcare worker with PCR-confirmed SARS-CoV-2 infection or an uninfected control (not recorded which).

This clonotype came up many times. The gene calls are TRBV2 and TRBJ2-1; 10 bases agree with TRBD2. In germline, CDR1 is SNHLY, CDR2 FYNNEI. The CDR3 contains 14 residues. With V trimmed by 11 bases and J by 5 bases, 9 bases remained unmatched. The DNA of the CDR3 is TGTGCCGACGGTCGGACTAGCGGAGACAATGAGCAGTTCTTC. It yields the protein CADGRTSGDNEQFF.

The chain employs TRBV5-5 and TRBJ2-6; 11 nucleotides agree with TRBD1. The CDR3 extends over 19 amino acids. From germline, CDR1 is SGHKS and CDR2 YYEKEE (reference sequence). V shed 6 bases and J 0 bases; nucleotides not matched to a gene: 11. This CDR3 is CASKITPGQGGSGANVLTF. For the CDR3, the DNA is TGTGCCAGCAAAATTACTCCGGGACAGGGGGGCTCTGGGGCCAACGTCCTGACTTTC.

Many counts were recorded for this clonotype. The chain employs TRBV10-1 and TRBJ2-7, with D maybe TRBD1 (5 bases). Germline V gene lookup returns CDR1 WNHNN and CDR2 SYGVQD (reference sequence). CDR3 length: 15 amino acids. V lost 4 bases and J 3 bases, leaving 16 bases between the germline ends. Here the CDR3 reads CASSGSGTGDYEQYF. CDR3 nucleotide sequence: TGCGCCAGCAGTGGCTCCGGAACAGGCGACTACGAGCAGTACTTC.

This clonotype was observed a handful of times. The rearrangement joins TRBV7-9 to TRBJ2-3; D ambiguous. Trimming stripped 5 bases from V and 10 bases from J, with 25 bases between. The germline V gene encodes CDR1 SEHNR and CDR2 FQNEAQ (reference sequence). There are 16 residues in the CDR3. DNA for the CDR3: TGTGCCAGCAGCGACGCGCTACCGTCATCACAAGGAGCGCAGTATTTT. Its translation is CASSDALPSSQGAQYF.

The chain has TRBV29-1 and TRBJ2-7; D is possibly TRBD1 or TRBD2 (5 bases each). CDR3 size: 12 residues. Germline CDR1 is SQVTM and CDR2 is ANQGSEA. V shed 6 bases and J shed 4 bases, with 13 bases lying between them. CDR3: CSVRDHWYEQYF. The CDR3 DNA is TGCAGCGTCCGGGACCACTGGTACGAGCAGTACTTC.

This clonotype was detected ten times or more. CDR3 bases: TGTGCCAGCAGCCATGCTAGGGGGGATAAGTACGAGCAGTACTTC. Amino acids: CASSHARGDKYEQYF. J is TRBJ2-7 and V is TRBV7-8; either TRBD1 or TRBD2 may supply D (6 bases each). V was pared by 5 bases and J by 4 bases, with 18 bases between. This CDR3 comprises 15 residues. Germline V CDR1 and CDR2: SGHVS, FQNEAQ. Variable domain in full (rest from reference TRBV7-8 and TRBJ2-7): GAGVSQSPRYKVAKRGQDVALRCDPISGHVSLFWYQQALGQGPEFLTYFQNEAQLDKSGLPSDRFFAERPEGSVSTLKIQRTQQEDSAVYLCASSHARGDKYEQYFGPGTRLTVT.

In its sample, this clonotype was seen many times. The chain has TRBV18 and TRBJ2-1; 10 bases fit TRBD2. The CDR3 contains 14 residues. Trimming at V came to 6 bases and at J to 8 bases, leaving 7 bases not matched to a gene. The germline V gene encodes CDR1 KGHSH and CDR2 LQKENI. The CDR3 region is CASSRSGRADEQFF. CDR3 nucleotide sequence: TGTGCCAGCTCCCGAAGCGGGAGGGCCGATGAGCAGTTCTTC.

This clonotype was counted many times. The CDR3 nucleotides read TGTGCCAGCAGTTCGGGACAAAACACCGGGGAGCTGTTTTTT. This sequence encodes CASSSGQNTGELFF. This rearrangement joins TRBV12-3 or TRBV12-4 to TRBJ2-2, with D maybe TRBD1 (6 bases). The CDR3 spans 14 residues. Deletions cut 4 bases from V and 2 bases from J, with 8 bases between.

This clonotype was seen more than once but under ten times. This chain's CDR3 is CASSLYPDRSYGYTF. The CDR3 DNA sequence: TGTGCCAGCAGCTTGTACCCCGACAGGTCTTATGGCTACACCTTC. The J gene is TRBJ1-2, the V gene TRBV7-3, with a weak D call TRBD1 (6 bases). The CDR3 has 15 amino acids. The germline V gene has CDR1 SGHTA and CDR2 FQGTGA. V lost 3 bases to trimming and J lost 5 bases, with 16 bases between them.

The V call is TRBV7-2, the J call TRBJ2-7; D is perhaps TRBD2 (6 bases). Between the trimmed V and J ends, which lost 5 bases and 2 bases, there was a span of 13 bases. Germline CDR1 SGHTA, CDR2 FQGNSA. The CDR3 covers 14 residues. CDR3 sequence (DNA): TGTGCCAGCAGCGCGACTAGTAGAGCCTACGAGCAGTACTTC. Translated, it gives CASSATSRAYEQYF.

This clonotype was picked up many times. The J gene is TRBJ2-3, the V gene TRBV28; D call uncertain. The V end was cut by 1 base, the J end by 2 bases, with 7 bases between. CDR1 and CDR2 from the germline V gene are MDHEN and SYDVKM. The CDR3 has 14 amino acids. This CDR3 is CASSLLQFTDTQYF. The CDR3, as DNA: TGTGCCAGCAGTTTATTGCAATTCACAGATACGCAGTATTTT.

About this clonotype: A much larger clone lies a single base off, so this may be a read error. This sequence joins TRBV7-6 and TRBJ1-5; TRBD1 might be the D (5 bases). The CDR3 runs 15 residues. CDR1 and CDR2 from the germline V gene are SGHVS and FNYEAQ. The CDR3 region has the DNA TGTGCCAGCAGCCCCCGGGACGGTGGAAATCGGCCCCAGCATTTT. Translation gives CASSPRDGGNRPQHF.

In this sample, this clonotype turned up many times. The CDR3 DNA is TGCGCCAGCAGCCCCGGTCTGGGGGGCACTGAAGCTTTCTTT. Protein product: CASSPGLGGTEAFF. The chain recombines TRBV5-1 with TRBJ1-1; TRBD1 is a possible D gene (5 bases). Trimming removed 4 bases from V and 4 bases from J, with 14 bases in between. CDR1 and CDR2 from the germline V gene are SGHRS and YFSETQ. This CDR3 is 14 amino acids long.

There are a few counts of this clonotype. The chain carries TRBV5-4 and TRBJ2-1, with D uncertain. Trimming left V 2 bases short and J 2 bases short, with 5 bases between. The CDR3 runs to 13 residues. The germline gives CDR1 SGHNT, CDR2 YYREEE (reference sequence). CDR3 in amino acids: CASSLRAYNEQFF. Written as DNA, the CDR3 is TGTGCCAGCAGCTTAAGGGCCTACAATGAGCAGTTCTTC.

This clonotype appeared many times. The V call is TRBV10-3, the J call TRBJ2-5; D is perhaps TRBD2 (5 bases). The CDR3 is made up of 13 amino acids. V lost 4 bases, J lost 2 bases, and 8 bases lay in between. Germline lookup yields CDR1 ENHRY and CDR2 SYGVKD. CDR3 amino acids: CAISATTQETQYF. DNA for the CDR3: TGTGCCATCAGTGCGACTACACAAGAGACCCAGTACTTC.

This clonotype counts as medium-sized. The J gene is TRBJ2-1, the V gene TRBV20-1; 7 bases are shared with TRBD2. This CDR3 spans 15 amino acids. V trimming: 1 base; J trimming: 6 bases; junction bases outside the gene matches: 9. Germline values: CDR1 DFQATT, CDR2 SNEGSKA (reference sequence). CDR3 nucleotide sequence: TGCAGTGCTAGAGTAGAGGGAGGGGCCACCAATGAGCAGTTCTTC. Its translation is CSARVEGGATNEQFF.

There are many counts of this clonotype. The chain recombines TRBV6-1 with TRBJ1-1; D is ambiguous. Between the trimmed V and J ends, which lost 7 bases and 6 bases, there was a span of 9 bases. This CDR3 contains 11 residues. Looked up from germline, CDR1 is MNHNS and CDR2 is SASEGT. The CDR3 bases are TGTGCCAGCATCACAGTCGCTGAAGCTTTCTTT. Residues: CASITVAEAFF.

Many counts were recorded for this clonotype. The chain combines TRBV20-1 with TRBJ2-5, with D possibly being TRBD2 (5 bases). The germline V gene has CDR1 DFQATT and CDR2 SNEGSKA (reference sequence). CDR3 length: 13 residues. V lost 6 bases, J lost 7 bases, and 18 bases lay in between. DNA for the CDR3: TGCAGTGCCCTCGGCGACGGGGATGGGACCCAGTACTTC. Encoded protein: CSALGDGDGTQYF.

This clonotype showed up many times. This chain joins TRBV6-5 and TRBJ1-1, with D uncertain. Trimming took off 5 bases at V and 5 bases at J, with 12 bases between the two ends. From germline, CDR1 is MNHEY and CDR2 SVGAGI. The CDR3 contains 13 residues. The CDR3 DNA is TGTGCCAGCAGTCAGAATTTGGGGACTGAAGCTTTCTTT. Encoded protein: CASSQNLGTEAFF.

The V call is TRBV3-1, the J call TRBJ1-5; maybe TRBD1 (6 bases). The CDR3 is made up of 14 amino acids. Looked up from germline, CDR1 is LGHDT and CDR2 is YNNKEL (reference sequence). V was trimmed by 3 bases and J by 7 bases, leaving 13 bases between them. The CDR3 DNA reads TGTGCCAGCAGCCATAGTGGGGGCGGACAGCCCCAGCATTTT. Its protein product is CASSHSGGGQPQHF. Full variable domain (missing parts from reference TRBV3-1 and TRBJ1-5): DTAVSQTPKYLVTQMGNDKSIKCEQNLGHDTMYWYKQDSKKFLKIMFSYNNKELIINETVPNRFSPKSPDKAHLNLHINSLELGDSAVYFCASSHSGGGQPQHFGDGTRLSIL.

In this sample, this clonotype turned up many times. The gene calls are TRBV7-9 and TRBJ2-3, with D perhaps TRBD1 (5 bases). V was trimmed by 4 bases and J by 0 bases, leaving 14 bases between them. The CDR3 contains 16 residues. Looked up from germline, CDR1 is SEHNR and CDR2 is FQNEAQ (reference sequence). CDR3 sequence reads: CASSSTDPGSTDTQYF. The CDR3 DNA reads TGTGCCAGCAGCTCGACGGACCCAGGGAGCACAGATACGCAGTATTTT. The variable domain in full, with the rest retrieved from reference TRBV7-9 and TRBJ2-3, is DTGVSQNPRHKITKRGQNVTFRCDPISEHNRLYWYRQTLGQGPEFLTYFQNEAQLEKSRLLSDRFSAERPKGSFSTLEIQRTEQGDSAMYLCASSSTDPGSTDTQYFGPGTRLTVL.

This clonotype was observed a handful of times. CDR3 protein: CAISSYETGQETQYF. The CDR3 DNA reads TGTGCCATCAGCTCGTATGAGACAGGTCAAGAGACCCAGTACTTC. The rearrangement links TRBV10-3 to TRBJ2-5; D might be TRBD1 (6 bases). The CDR3 length is 15 residues. The germline gives CDR1 ENHRY, CDR2 SYGVKD. V was pared by 6 bases and J by 2 bases, with 16 bases between.

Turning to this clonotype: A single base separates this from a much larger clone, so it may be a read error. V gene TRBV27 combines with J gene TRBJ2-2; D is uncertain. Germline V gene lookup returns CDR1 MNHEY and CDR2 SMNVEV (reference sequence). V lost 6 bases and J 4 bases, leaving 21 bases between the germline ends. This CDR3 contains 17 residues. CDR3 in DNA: TGTGCCAGCAGACCTCTTCGTAGTGCCCTAATCACCGGGGAGCTGTTTTTT. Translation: CASRPLRSALITGELFF.

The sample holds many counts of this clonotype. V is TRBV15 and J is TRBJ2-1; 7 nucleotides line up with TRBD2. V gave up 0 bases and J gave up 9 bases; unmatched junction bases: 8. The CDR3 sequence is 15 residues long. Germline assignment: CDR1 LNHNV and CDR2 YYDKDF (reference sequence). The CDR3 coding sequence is TGTGCCACCAGCAGAGAGGAAAGCGGGGCGGGTGAGCAGTTCTTC. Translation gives CATSREESGAGEQFF.

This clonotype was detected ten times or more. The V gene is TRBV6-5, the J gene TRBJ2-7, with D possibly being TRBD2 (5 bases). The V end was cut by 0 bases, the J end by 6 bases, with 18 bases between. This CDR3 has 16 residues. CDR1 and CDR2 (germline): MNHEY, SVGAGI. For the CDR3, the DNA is TGTGCCAGCAGTTACTCCCCCCCGGGATCCTCATCCGAGCAGTACTTC. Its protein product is CASSYSPPGSSSEQYF.

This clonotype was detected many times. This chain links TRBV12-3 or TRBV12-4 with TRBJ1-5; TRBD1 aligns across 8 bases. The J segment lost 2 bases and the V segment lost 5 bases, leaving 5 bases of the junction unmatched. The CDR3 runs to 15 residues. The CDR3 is CASSRTGSGNQPQHF. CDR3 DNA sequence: TGTGCCAGCAGTCGGACAGGGTCGGGCAATCAGCCCCAGCATTTT.

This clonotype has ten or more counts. The CDR3 region is CASSLATSSYEQYF. CDR3 DNA sequence: TGTGCCAGCAGCTTGGCGACAAGCTCCTACGAGCAGTACTTC. The chain couples TRBV7-9 to TRBJ2-7, with unresolved D. CDR1 and CDR2 from the germline V gene are SEHNR and FQNEAQ (reference sequence). V lost 3 bases and J lost 0, with 9 bases in between. This CDR3 is 14 amino acids long.

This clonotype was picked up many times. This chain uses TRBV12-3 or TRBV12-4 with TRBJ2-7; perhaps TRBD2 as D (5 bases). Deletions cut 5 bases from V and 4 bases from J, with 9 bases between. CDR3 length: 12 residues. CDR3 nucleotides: TGTGCCAGCAGTCGGGGTCATTACGAGCAGTACTTC. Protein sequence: CASSRGHYEQYF.

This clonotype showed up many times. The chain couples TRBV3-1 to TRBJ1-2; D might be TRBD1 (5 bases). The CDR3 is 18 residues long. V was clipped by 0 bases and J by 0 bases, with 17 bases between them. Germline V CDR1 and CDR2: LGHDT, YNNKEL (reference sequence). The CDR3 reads CASSQEGRRRDPNYGYTF. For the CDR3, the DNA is TGTGCCAGCAGCCAAGAGGGCCGAAGACGGGACCCTAACTATGGCTACACCTTC.